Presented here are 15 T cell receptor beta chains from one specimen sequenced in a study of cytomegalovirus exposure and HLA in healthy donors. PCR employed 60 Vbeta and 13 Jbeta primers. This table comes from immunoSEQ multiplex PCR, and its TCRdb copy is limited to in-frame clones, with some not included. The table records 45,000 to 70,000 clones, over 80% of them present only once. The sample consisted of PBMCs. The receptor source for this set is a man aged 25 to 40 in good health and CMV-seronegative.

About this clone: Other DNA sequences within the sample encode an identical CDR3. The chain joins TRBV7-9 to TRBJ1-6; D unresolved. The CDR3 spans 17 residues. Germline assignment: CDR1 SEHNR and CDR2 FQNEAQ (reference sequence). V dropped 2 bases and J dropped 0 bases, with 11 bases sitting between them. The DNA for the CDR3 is TGTGCCAGCAGCTTAAATTCTGTCAGCTCCTATAATTCACCCCTCCACTTT. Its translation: CASSLNSVSSYNSPLHF. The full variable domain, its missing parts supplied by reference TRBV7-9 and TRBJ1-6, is DTGVSQNPRHKITKRGQNVTFRCDPISEHNRLYWYRQTLGQGPEFLTYFQNEAQLEKSRLLSDRFSAERPKGSFSTLEIQRTEQGDSAMYLCASSLNSVSSYNSPLHFGNGTRLTVT.

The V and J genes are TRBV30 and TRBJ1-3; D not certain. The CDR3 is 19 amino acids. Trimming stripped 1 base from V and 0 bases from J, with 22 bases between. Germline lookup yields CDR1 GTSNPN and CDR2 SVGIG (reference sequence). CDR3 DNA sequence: TGTGCCTGGAGTGGGTCTGGAGCCGGGAGATTCCACTCTGGAAACACCATATATTTT. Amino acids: CAWSGSGAGRFHSGNTIYF.

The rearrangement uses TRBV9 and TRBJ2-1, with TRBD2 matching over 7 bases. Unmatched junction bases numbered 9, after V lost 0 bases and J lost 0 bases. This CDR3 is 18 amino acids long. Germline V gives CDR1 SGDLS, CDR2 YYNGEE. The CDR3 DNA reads TGTGCCAGCAGCGTAGGGGCATGGGGGGGGAGCTCCTACAATGAGCAGTTCTTC. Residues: CASSVGAWGGSSYNEQFF.

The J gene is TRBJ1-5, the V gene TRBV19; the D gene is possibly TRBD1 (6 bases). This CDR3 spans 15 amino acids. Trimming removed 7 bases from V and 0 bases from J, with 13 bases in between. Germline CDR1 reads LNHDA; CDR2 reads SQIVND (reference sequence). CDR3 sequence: CASKEGGVSNQPQHF. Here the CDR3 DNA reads TGTGCCAGTAAAGAAGGGGGGGTTAGCAATCAGCCCCAGCATTTT.

In DNA, the CDR3 is TGCGCCAGCAGCACTGGACAGGGGGCAGGAGGCTACACCTTC. Encoded protein: CASSTGQGAGGYTF. The V and J genes are TRBV5-1 and TRBJ1-2, with 11 positions matching TRBD1. This CDR3 has 14 residues. Germline-derived CDR1 and CDR2 are SGHRS and YFSETQ. Unmatched junction bases numbered 7, after V lost 4 bases and J lost 8 bases.

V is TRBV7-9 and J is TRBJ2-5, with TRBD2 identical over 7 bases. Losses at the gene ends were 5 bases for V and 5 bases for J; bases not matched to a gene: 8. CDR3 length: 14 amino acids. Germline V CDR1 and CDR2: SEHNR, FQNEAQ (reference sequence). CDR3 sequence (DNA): TGTGCCAGCAGCCCGGCGGGGAGGGCGGAGACCCAGTACTTC. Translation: CASSPAGRAETQYF.

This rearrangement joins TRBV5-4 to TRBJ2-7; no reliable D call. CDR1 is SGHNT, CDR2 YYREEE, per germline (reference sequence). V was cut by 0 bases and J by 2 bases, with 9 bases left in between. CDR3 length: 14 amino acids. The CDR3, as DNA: TGTGCCAGCAGCTTGGGATTAACAACCTACGAGCAGTACTTC. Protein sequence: CASSLGLTTYEQYF.

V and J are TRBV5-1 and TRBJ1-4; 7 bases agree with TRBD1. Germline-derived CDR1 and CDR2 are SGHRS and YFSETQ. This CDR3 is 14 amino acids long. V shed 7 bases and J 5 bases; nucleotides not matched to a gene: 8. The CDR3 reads CASSRGRENEKLFF. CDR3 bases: TGCGCCAGCTCAAGGGGGCGGGAAAATGAAAAACTGTTTTTT.

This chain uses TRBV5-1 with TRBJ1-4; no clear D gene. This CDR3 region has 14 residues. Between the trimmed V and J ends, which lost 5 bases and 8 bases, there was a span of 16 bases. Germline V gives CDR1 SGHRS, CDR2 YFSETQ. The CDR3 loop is CASSLRGVREKLFF. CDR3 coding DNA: TGCGCCAGCAGTCTTCGGGGTGTAAGGGAAAAACTGTTTTTT.

CDR3 region: CASSLWDTSPPGNTIYF. The DNA of the CDR3 is TGTGCCAGCAGTTTGTGGGACACAAGTCCCCCTGGAAACACCATATATTTT. The rearrangement joins TRBV28 to TRBJ1-3, with TRBD1 as a possible D gene (6 bases). V lost 3 bases, J lost 2 bases, and 17 bases lay in between. This CDR3 spans 17 amino acids. Looked up from germline, CDR1 is MDHEN and CDR2 is SYDVKM.

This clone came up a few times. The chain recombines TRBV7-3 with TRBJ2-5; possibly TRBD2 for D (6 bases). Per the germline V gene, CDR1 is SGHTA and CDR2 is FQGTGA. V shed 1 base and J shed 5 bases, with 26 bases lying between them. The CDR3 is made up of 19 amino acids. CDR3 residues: CASSLSDRDPPGRIETQYF. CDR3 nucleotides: TGTGCCAGCAGCTTAAGCGACCGGGATCCCCCGGGGAGGATCGAGACCCAGTACTTC.

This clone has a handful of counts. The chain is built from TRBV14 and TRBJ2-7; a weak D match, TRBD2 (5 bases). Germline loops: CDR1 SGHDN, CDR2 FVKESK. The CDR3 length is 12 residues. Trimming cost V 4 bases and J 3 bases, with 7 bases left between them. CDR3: CASSLRGYEQYF. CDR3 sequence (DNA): TGTGCCAGCAGCCTCCGGGGCTACGAGCAGTACTTC.

The CDR3 nucleotides are TGTGCCAGCAGTTCCTACCTTCCTCCAAATGAAAAACTGTTTTTT. It yields the protein CASSSYLPPNEKLFF. The chain links TRBV28 to TRBJ1-4; D call uncertain. CDR3 length equals 15 residues. Trimming cost V 4 bases and J 5 bases, with 14 bases left between them. Germline loops: CDR1 MDHEN, CDR2 SYDVKM. Supplemented by reference TRBV28 and TRBJ1-4, the full variable domain reads DVKVTQSSRYLVKRTGEKVFLECVQDMDHENMFWYRQDPGLGLRLIYFSYDVKMKEKGDIPEGYSVSREKKERFSLILESASTNQTSMYLCASSSYLPPNEKLFFGSGTQLSVL.

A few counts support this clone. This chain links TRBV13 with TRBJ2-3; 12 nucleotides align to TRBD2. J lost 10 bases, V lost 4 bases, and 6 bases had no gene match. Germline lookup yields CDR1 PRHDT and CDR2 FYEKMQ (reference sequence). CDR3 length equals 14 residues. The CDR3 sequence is CASSSTTSGGPQYF. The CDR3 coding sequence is TGTGCCAGCAGCTCAACGACTAGCGGGGGCCCGCAGTATTTT.

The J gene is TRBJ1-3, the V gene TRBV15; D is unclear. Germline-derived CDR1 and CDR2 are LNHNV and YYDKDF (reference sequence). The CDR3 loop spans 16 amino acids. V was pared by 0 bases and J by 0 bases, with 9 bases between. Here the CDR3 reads CATSRDVQHSGNTIYF. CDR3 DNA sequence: TGTGCCACCAGCAGAGATGTACAGCACTCTGGAAACACCATATATTTT.